The T cell receptor beta chain described here comes from a study of beta chain features in type 1 diabetes. Study as a whole: Investigators examined more than 90 million sorted cells across all samples.

Regarding the study as a whole: In every one of the four CD4+ subsets, TCRB CDR3s were moderately but significantly shorter in Type 1 diabetes patients. A definitive answer on HLA type influencing TCRB rearrangement was not reached here.

The whole isolated RNA underwent reverse transcription, so sequencing captured expressed TCRB transcripts. Assay: immunoSEQ multiplex PCR; the TCRdb copy retains only in-frame clones and omits some. The sample consists of hundreds of thousands of clones, more than 13% of them appearing once. This clone was counted between two and nine times. The antigen is undetermined. Trimming took off 0 bases at V and 2 bases at J, with 12 bases between the two ends. Looked up from germline, CDR1 is SGHRS and CDR2 is YFSETQ. The CDR3 covers 15 residues. The material sequenced was naive CD4+ T cells from blood. The sequence was obtained from a man younger than 40 with type 1 diabetes. The V and J genes are TRBV5-1 and TRBJ2-7, with D tentatively TRBD2 (5 bases). DNA for the CDR3: TGCGCCAGCAGCTTGGCATCAGGACTCCCCTACGAGCAGTACTTC. It yields the protein CASSLASGLPYEQYF.